This TCR beta chain was captured in a study of T-cell memory formation after mild COVID-19. In the study overall: TCR clusters were largely donor specific.

With respect to this clonotype: Its antigen is currently unknown.

Study-level results: Later expanders leaned CD4+, whereas day 15 to 85 contracting clones were balanced CD4/CD8.

Researchers used 5'RACE with constant-segment primers to make TCR alpha and TCR beta cDNA libraries that carry sample barcodes and UMIs. TCRdb passed the 5' RACE reads through MiXCR, listing each CDR3 protein once. The data contain approximately 340,000 distinct CDR3 sequences, under 15% of them seen just once; the ten biggest clones take up roughly a fifth. This clonotype originated in a man aged 18 to 35 who had mild COVID-19 (a few samples of this study predate the infection). Cell type and time point are not known. Sequenced input: PBMCs or a T cell subset sorted from them (not recorded which).

Here the CDR3 DNA reads TGCGCCAGCAGCCAGGGGACAGGGGGCCATCAGCCCCAGCATTTT. Protein sequence: CASSQGTGGHQPQHF. The chain has TRBV4-1 and TRBJ1-5, with 12 bases that match TRBD1. The trim removed 3 bases at V and 5 bases at J, leaving 2 bases unmatched. The CDR3 runs 15 residues. The germline V gene encodes CDR1 MGHRA and CDR2 YSYEKL.